One sample yielded the 8 T cell receptor beta chains listed below, sequenced in a study of memory CD4+ T cells and cytomegalovirus serostatus. Clones were read by immunoSEQ multiplex PCR, and TCRdb kept only the in-frame ones, dropping some. The sample has fewer than 90,000 clones; just under 80% are singletons. The sort gate was single viable CD3+CD4+CD8-CD45RO+ cells for memory CD4+ T cells. The sequenced sample consisted of memory CD4+ T cells from blood. Receptors originate from an adult in good health and CMV-seropositive.

This clone was counted only a few times. The gene calls are TRBV29-1 and TRBJ1-3; TRBD1 is a possible D gene (5 bases). V lost 7 bases and J lost 2, with 9 bases in between. Per the germline V gene, CDR1 is SQVTM and CDR2 is ANQGSEA. CDR3 size: 12 residues. The CDR3 nucleotides are TGCAGCGCGCGGGGGGCTGGAAACACCATATATTTT. It specifies CSARGAGNTIYF.

This rearrangement joins TRBV27 to TRBJ2-1, with TRBD1 matching 9 bases. CDR3 length: 15 amino acids. Germline-derived CDR1 and CDR2 are MNHEY and SMNVEV (reference sequence). Unmatched junction bases numbered 8, after V lost 5 bases and J lost 6 bases. The CDR3 reads CASSTGTGRFNEQFF. CDR3 coding DNA: TGTGCCAGCAGTACAGGGACAGGGAGATTCAATGAGCAGTTCTTC.

The chain couples TRBV20-1 to TRBJ1-2; D gene unclear. Germline CDR1 and CDR2: DFQATT and SNEGSKA (reference sequence). The CDR3 length is 11 residues. V lost 3 bases and J 6 bases, leaving 8 bases between the germline ends. CDR3 residues: CSAREGNGYTF. For the CDR3, the DNA is TGCAGTGCTAGGGAAGGGAATGGCTACACCTTC.

This sequence joins TRBV1 and TRBJ2-4; the table names TRBD2, a call not compared with the DNA. TRBV1 is given as a pseudogene. The CDR3 runs 17 residues. The CDR3 nucleotides are TGCACCAGCAGACTCGGGCGTGCGGGAGGGCCGAAAAACATTCAGTACTTC. Protein product: CTSRLGRAGGPKNIQYF.

CDR3 in DNA: TGTGCCAGCAGCCCCTTCGGCAGGGAGGGGGCCGAGCAGTACTTC. It encodes CASSPFGREGAEQYF. The chain employs TRBV7-6 and TRBJ2-7; D could derive from TRBD1 or TRBD2 (7 bases each). V was cut by 5 bases and J by 6 bases, with 20 bases left in between. Germline V CDR1 and CDR2: SGHVS, FNYEAQ. CDR3 length: 15 amino acids.

A few counts support this clone. This chain connects TRBV2 to TRBJ2-3; 9 bases agree with TRBD1. The ends lost 4 bases at V and 3 bases at J; junction bases unmatched: 2. Germline CDR1 and CDR2: SNHLY and FYNNEI. The CDR3 is 14 residues long. The CDR3, as DNA: TGTGCCAGCAGTGTCGGGACAGGGACAGATACGCAGTATTTT. This gives the protein CASSVGTGTDTQYF.

This chain uses TRBV10-2 with TRBJ2-3, with no clear D. V lost 3 bases and J lost 7, with 5 bases in between. Germline V gives CDR1 WSHSY, CDR2 SAAADI. The CDR3 consists of 11 residues. The CDR3 DNA sequence: TGCGCCAGCAGTGACCAGTATACGCAGTATTTT. It translates to CASSDQYTQYF.

V is TRBV5-1 and J is TRBJ1-2; no firm D call. The ends were cut back, 0 bases at V and 7 bases at J, with 10 bases in the middle. The CDR3 covers 13 residues. Germline loops: CDR1 SGHRS, CDR2 YFSETQ. The CDR3 DNA reads TGCGCCAGCAGCTTGGGGGGAAACAGTGGCTACACCTTC. It translates to CASSLGGNSGYTF. The variable domain in full, with the rest retrieved from reference TRBV5-1 and TRBJ1-2, is KAGVTQTPRYLIKTRGQQVTLSCSPISGHRSVSWYQQTPGQGLQFLFEYFSETQRNKGNFPGRFSGRQFSNSRSEMNVSTLELGDSALYLCASSLGGNSGYTFGSGTRLTVV.